These T cell receptor beta chains were read from a single sample in a study of blood T cell repertoires in COVID-19. Clones were sequenced by immunoSEQ multiplex PCR, and TCRdb holds only the in-frame ones, with some missing. The repertoire holds around 180,000 clones, with roughly 76% as singletons. Sequenced sample: peripheral blood. The receptors derive from a woman of 80 years or more with COVID-19, enrolled during active disease. Each CDR3 is given with its conserved first and last residue. Fields, in order: V gene, J gene, clone size, D gene, CDR3 protein, CDR3 DNA. D genes are given only for firm matches. Clone size appears in some rows only: once, few, many, or a class for an expanded clone.

TRBV27	TRBJ1-2	few	NA	CASSSQDSPFYTF	TGTGCCAGCAGTTCCCAGGACAGTCCATTCTACACCTTC
TRBV28	TRBJ2-7	NA	TRBD2	CASSPPGAGAGYEQYF	TGTGCCAGCAGTCCCCCTGGAGCGGGAGCTGGTTACGAGCAGTACTTC
TRBV14	TRBJ2-2	few	NA	CASSYHTGELFF	TGTGCCAGCAGCTATCACACCGGGGAGCTGTTTTTT
TRBV15	TRBJ2-7	few	TRBD1	CATSAGRDSFYEQYF	TGTGCCACCAGCGCAGGCCGGGACAGCTTCTACGAGCAGTACTTC
TRBV7-6	TRBJ2-3	NA	NA	CASSLGFSGSTDTQYF	TGTGCCAGCAGCTTAGGTTTCAGCGGTAGCACAGATACGCAGTATTTT
TRBV27	TRBJ1-6	few	NA	CASSLFVLVGRPEPPLHF	TGTGCCAGCAGTTTATTCGTACTAGTGGGCAGGCCGGAGCCACCCCTCCACTTT
TRBV5-8	TRBJ2-3	NA	TRBD2	CASSPGLAGGNTDTQYF	TGTGCCAGCAGCCCTGGACTAGCGGGGGGTAACACAGATACGCAGTATTTT
TRBV27	TRBJ1-2	NA	TRBD1	CASRGQGTGGYTF	TGTGCCAGCAGAGGACAGGGGACGGGTGGCTACACCTTC
TRBV25-1	TRBJ1-3	NA	NA	CASSEGGRLPSGNTIYF	TGTGCCAGCAGTGAGGGTGGCAGGCTACCCTCTGGAAACACCATATATTTT
TRBV2	TRBJ2-7	NA	TRBD1	CASSERPGGNYEQYF	TGTGCCAGCAGTGAAAGGCCAGGGGGAAACTACGAGCAGTACTTC
TRBV7-9	TRBJ2-3	NA	NA	CASSLGDFGAGHTQYF	TGTGCCAGCAGCCTGGGGGACTTTGGGGCAGGGCATACGCAGTATTTT
TRBV9	TRBJ2-1	NA	NA	CASSVGGGADNEQFF	TGTGCCAGCAGCGTAGGAGGAGGGGCCGACAATGAGCAGTTCTTC
TRBV6-2/TRBV6-3	TRBJ2-5	NA	NA	CASSPLSRETQYF	TGTGCCAGCAGTCCCCTAAGTCGAGAGACCCAGTACTTC
TRBV28	TRBJ2-3	few	NA	CASSPLRTDTQYF	TGTGCCAGCAGTCCACTACGGACAGATACGCAGTATTTT
TRBV3-1/TRBV3-2	TRBJ2-5	few	NA	CASSQGIGETQYF	TGTGCCAGCAGCCAAGGAATCGGGGAGACCCAGTACTTC
TRBV14	TRBJ1-1	NA	NA	CASSQWKRGSSNTEAFF	TGTGCCAGCAGCCAATGGAAGAGAGGGTCATCGAACACTGAAGCTTTCTTT
TRBV19	TRBJ2-5	NA	NA	CASSMTSRETQYF	TGTGCCAGTAGTATGACTAGTAGAGAGACCCAGTACTTC
TRBV28	TRBJ2-2	NA	TRBD2	CASSLPGLAGTGELFF	TGTGCCAGCAGTTTACCTGGACTAGCGGGAACCGGGGAGCTGTTTTTT
TRBV27	TRBJ2-1	once	TRBD2	CASSSGLVAYNEQFF	TGTGCCAGCAGTTCGGGACTAGTGGCCTACAATGAGCAGTTCTTC
TRBV25-1	TRBJ2-7	NA	TRBD1	CASRQDRGDGGEQYF	TGTGCCAGCAGGCAAGACAGGGGGGATGGTGGCGAGCAGTACTTC
TRBV3-1/TRBV3-2	TRBJ2-7	NA	NA	CASSQVFGEGVEQYF	TGTGCCAGCAGCCAAGTCTTCGGTGAGGGGGTCGAGCAGTACTTC
TRBV24-1	TRBJ2-2	NA	TRBD2	CATSDPLAGADTGELFF	TGTGCCACCAGTGATCCTTTAGCGGGGGCGGACACCGGGGAGCTGTTTTTT
TRBV7-7	TRBJ2-1	NA	TRBD1	CASSSVTGVNEQFF	TGTGCTAGCAGCTCGGTGACAGGGGTCAATGAGCAGTTCTTC
TRBV12-5	TRBJ1-1	NA	TRBD1	CASGSTGRATEAFF	TGTGCTAGTGGTTCGACAGGGCGAGCCACTGAAGCTTTCTTT
TRBV28	TRBJ2-7	NA	TRBD1	CASNPAGQGGIKQYF	TGTGCCAGCAACCCCGCGGGACAGGGGGGTATTAAGCAGTACTTC
TRBV24-1	TRBJ2-2	NA	NA	CATSDGNTGELFF	TGTGCCACCAGTGACGGTAACACCGGGGAGCTGTTTTTT
TRBV7-8	TRBJ2-5	NA	TRBD2	CASRPGGRRETQYF	TGTGCCAGCAGGCCGGGGGGGCGGAGAGAGACCCAGTACTTC
TRBV9	TRBJ1-6	NA	NA	CASSPLGGNSPLHF	TGTGCCAGCAGCCCCCTTGGGGGGAATTCACCCCTCCACTTT
TRBV7-3	TRBJ1-6	NA	TRBD1	CASRTGDSPLHF	TGTGCCAGCAGAACAGGGGATTCACCCCTCCACTTT
TRBV3-1/TRBV3-2	TRBJ2-5	NA	NA	CASSQTQETQYF	TGTGCCAGCAGCCAGACACAAGAGACCCAGTACTTC
TRBV28	TRBJ2-3	NA	NA	CASRPKYYRQWATDTQYF	TGTGCCAGCCGCCCCAAATATTATAGACAGTGGGCCACAGATACGCAGTATTTT
TRBV30	TRBJ1-2	NA	NA	CGAGDGYTF	TGTGGCGCAGGGGATGGCTACACCTTC
TRBV7-7	TRBJ2-2	NA	NA	CASSLGTSPPTGELFF	TGTGCTAGCAGCTTAGGTACTAGCCCCCCCACCGGGGAGCTGTTTTTT
TRBV5-4	TRBJ2-7	NA	NA	CASSWDGRGQYF	TGTGCCAGCAGCTGGGACGGGAGAGGGCAGTACTTC
TRBV2	TRBJ1-4	few	TRBD1	CASSELTGDEKLFF	TGTGCCAGCAGTGAGCTGACAGGGGATGAAAAACTGTTTTTT
TRBV5-6	TRBJ1-1	NA	NA	CASSRGPKLGGEAFF	TGTGCCAGCAGCCGAGGACCTAAGCTCGGGGGAGAAGCTTTCTTT
TRBV7-2	TRBJ2-3	NA	TRBD2	CASSLDGLAGRTDTQYF	TGTGCCAGCAGCCTGGATGGGCTAGCGGGACGCACAGATACGCAGTATTTT
TRBV7-8	TRBJ1-6	few	TRBD1	CASSLGTGYNSPLHF	TGTGCCAGCAGCTTGGGGACAGGCTATAATTCACCCCTCCACTTT
TRBV29-1	TRBJ1-1	NA	NA	CSVFQGRTEAFF	TGCAGCGTTTTCCAGGGGCGCACTGAAGCTTTCTTT
TRBV4-3	TRBJ1-6	once	TRBD1	CASSPAPGQGLNSPLHF	TGCGCCAGCAGCCCAGCACCGGGACAGGGCCTTAATTCACCCCTCCACTTT
TRBV19	TRBJ1-6	NA	NA	CASNDRYNSPLHF	TGTGCCAGTAACGACAGATATAATTCACCCCTCCACTTT
TRBV13	TRBJ1-1	few	TRBD1	CASSPETGGTEAFF	TGTGCCAGCAGCCCGGAGACAGGGGGCACTGAAGCTTTCTTT
TRBV6-5	TRBJ1-2	once	TRBD1	CASSYGTGTGGDGYTF	TGTGCCAGCAGTTACGGGACCGGGACAGGGGGTGATGGCTACACCTTC
TRBV18	TRBJ2-5	NA	NA	CASSQYQETQYF	TGTGCCAGCTCCCAGTACCAAGAGACCCAGTACTTC